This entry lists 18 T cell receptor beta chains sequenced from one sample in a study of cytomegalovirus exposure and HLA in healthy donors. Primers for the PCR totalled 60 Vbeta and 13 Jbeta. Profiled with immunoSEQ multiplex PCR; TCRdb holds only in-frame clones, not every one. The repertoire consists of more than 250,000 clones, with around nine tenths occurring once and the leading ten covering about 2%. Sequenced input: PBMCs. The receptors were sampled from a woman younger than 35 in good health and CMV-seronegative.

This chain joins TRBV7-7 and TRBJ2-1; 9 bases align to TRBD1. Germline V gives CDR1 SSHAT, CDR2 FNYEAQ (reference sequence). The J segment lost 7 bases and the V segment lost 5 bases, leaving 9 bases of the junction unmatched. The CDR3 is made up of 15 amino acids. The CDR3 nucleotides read TGTGCCAGCAGCACCGGACAGGGGTTTTTAAATGAGCAGTTCTTC. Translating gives CASSTGQGFLNEQFF.

The CDR3 is CASSPIDRGLYTF. The CDR3 DNA sequence: TGTGCCAGCAGCCCGATTGACAGGGGGCTCTACACCTTC. V is TRBV4-2 and J is TRBJ1-2; TRBD1 matches at 10 bases. The length of the CDR3 is 13 residues. V shed 4 bases and J 10 bases; nucleotides not matched to a gene: 6. The germline V gene has CDR1 LGHNA and CDR2 YNFKEQ.

The CDR3 sequence is CASSESYSNSPLHF. The CDR3 DNA reads as TGTGCCAGCAGTGAATCATACAGCAATTCACCCCTCCACTTT. V and J are TRBV2 and TRBJ1-6; no clear D. V was trimmed by 2 bases and J by 7 bases, leaving 9 bases between them. CDR1 and CDR2 from the germline V gene are SNHLY and FYNNEI. The CDR3 totals 14 residues. Full variable domain (remainder filled in from reference TRBV2 and TRBJ1-6): EPEVTQTPSHQVTQMGQEVILRCVPISNHLYFYWYRQILGQKVEFLVSFYNNEISEKSEIFDDQFSVERPDGSNFTLKIRSTKLEDSAMYFCASSESYSNSPLHFGNGTRLTVT.

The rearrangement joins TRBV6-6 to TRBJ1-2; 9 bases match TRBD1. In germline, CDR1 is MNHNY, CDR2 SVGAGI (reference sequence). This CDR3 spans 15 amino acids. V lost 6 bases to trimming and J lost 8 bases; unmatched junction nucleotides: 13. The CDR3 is CASSQLMTGGEGYTF. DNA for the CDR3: TGTGCCAGCAGCCAACTAATGACAGGGGGTGAGGGCTACACCTTC.

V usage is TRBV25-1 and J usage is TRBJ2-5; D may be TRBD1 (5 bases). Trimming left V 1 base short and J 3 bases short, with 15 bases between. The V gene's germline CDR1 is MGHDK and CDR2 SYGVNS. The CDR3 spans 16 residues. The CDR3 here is CASSEFRTLMEETQYF. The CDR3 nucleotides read TGTGCCAGCAGTGAATTCCGGACACTGATGGAAGAGACCCAGTACTTC.

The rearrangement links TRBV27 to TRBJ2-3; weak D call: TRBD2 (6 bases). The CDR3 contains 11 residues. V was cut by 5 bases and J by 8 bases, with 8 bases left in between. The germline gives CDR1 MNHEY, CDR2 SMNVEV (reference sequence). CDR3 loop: CASSRGLTQYF. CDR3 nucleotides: TGTGCCAGCAGTCGGGGACTTACGCAGTATTTT.

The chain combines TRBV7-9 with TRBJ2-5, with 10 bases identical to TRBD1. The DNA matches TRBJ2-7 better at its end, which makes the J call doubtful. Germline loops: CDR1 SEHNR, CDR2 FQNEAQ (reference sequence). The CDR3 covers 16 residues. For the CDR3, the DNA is TGTGCCAGCAGCCGAAACGTGGGACAGGGGCCCTACGAGCAGTACTTC. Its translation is CASSRNVGQGPYEQYF.

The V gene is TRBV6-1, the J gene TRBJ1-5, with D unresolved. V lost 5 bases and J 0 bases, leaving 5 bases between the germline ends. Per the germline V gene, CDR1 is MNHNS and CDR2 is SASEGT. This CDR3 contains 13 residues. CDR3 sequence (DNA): TGTGCCAGCAGTAGCAATAGCAATCAGCCCCAGCATTTT. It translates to CASSSNSNQPQHF.

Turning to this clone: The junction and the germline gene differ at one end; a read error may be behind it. CDR3 sequence reads: CSSSAGYTEAFF. The CDR3 DNA follows: TGTTCCAGCAGCGCCGGGTACACTGAAGCTTTCTTT. The chain couples TRBV7-9 to TRBJ1-1; the D is unclear. The CDR3 has 12 residues. CDR1 and CDR2 from the germline V gene are SEHNR and FQNEAQ (reference sequence).

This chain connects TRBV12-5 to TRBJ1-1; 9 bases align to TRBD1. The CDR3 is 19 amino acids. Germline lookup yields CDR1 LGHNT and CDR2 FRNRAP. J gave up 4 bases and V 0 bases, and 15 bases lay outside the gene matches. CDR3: CASGLVWGQGMIGSTEAFF. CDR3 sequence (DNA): TGTGCTAGTGGTTTGGTATGGGGACAGGGTATGATCGGGAGCACTGAAGCTTTCTTT.

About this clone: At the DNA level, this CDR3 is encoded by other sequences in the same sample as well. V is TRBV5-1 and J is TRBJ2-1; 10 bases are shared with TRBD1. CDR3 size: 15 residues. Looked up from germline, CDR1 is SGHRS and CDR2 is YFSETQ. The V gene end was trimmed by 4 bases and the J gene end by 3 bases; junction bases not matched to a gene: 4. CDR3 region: CASSPGTGVYNEQFF. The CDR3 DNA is TGCGCCAGCAGCCCCGGGACAGGGGTCTACAATGAGCAGTTCTTC.

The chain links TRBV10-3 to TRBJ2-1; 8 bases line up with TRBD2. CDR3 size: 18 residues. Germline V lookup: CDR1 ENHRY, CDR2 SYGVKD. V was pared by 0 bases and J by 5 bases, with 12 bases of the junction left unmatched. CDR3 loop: CAISESISVAGGDNEQFF. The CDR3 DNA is TGTGCCATCAGTGAGTCGATCTCTGTGGCGGGGGGAGACAATGAGCAGTTCTTC.

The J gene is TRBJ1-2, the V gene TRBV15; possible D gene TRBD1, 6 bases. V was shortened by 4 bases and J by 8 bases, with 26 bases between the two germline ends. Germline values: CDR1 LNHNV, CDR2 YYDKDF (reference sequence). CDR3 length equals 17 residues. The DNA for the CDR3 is TGTGCCACCAGCACTACTCTACAGGGAAAGGGGAATAGGGGCTACACCTTC. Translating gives CATSTTLQGKGNRGYTF.

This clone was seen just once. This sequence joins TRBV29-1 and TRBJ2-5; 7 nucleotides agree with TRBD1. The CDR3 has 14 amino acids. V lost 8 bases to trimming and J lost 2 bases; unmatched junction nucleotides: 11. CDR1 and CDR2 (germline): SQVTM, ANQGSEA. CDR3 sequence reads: CSTDRESGQETQYF. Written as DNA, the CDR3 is TGCAGCACCGACAGGGAAAGTGGTCAAGAGACCCAGTACTTC.

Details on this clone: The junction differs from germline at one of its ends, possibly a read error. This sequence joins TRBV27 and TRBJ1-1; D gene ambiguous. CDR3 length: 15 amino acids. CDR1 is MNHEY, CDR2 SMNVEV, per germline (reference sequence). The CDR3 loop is CVSSFTRSRGPEAFF. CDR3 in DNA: TGTGTCAGCAGTTTTACCCGGTCTCGGGGTCCTGAAGCTTTCTTT.

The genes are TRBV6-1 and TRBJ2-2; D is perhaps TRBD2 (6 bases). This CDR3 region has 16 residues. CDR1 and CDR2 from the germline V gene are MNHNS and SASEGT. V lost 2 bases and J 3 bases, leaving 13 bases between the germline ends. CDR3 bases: TGTGCCAGCAGTGAAAACTTTCGCGGGGACACCGGGGAGCTGTTTTTT. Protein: CASSENFRGDTGELFF.

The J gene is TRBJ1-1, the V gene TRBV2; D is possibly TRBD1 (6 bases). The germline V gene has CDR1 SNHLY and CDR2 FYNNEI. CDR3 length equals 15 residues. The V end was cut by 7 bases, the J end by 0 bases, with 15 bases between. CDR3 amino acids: CASTAGQSMNTEAFF. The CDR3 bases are TGTGCCAGCACCGCCGGACAGAGCATGAACACTGAAGCTTTCTTT.

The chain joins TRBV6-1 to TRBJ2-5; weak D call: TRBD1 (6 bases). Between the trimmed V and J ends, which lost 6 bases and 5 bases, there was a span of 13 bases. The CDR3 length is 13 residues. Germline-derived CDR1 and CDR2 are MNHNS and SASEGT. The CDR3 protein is CASSPGVRETQYF. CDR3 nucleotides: TGTGCCAGCAGCCCAGGGGTTAGGGAGACCCAGTACTTC.